This TCR beta chain was documented in a study of blood T cell repertoires in COVID-19. Some clones are missing from TCRdb's copy, which holds only in-frame ones; the method was immunoSEQ multiplex PCR. The sample carries approximately 190,000 clones, around 83% recorded once. This clone showed up many times. CDR1 and CDR2 from the germline V gene are MNHEY and SMNVEV (reference sequence). The CDR3 consists of 15 residues. Trimming took 4 bases from V and 4 from J, leaving 14 bases between them. The TCR sequence derives from a woman aged 40-49 years with acute or convalescent COVID-19. The sequenced sample consisted of peripheral blood. This chain links TRBV27 with TRBJ2-1, with D perhaps TRBD2 (6 bases). The CDR3: CASSSGLISYNEQFF. CDR3 nucleotide sequence: TGTGCCAGCAGTTCGGGACTCATCTCATACAATGAGCAGTTCTTC.